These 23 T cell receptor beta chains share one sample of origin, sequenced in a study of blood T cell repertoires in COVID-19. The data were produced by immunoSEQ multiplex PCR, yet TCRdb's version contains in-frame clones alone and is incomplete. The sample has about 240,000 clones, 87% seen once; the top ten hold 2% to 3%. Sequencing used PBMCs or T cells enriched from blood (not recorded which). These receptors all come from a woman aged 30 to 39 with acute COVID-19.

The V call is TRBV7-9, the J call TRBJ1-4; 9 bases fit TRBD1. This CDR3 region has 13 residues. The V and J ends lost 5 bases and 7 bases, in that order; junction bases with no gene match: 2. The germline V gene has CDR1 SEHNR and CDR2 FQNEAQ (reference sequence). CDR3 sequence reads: CASSKGQGEKLFF. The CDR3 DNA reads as TGTGCCAGCAGCAAGGGACAGGGTGAAAAACTGTTTTTT.

CDR3 sequence: CASSLRGNQPQHF. In DNA form, the CDR3 reads TGTGCCAGCAGCTTACGGGGAAATCAGCCCCAGCATTTT. This rearrangement joins TRBV7-2 to TRBJ1-5; D gene unclear. This CDR3 region has 13 residues. Germline CDR1 SGHTA, CDR2 FQGNSA. Trimming took off 2 bases at V and 4 bases at J, with 6 bases between the two ends.

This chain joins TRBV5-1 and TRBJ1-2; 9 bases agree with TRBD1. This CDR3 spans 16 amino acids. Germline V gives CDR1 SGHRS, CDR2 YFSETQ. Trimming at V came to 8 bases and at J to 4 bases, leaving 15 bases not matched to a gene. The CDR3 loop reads CASKGGQGGGFYGYTF. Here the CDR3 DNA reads TGCGCCAGTAAAGGGGGACAGGGAGGAGGCTTCTATGGCTACACCTTC. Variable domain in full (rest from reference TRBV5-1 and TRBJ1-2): KAGVTQTPRYLIKTRGQQVTLSCSPISGHRSVSWYQQTPGQGLQFLFEYFSETQRNKGNFPGRFSGRQFSNSRSEMNVSTLELGDSALYLCASKGGQGGGFYGYTFGSGTRLTVV.

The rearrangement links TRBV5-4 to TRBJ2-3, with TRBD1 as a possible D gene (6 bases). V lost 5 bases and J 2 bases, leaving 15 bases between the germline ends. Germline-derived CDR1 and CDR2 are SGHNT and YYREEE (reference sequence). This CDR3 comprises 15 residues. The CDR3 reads CASRLGQTVTDTQYF. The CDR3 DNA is TGTGCCAGCAGACTCGGACAGACAGTCACAGATACGCAGTATTTT.

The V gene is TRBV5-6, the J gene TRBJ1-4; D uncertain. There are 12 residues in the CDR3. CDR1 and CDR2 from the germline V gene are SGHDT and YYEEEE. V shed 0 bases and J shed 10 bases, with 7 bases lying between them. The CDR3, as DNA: TGTGCCAGCAGCTTGGAGGAGGGAAAACTGTTTTTT. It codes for CASSLEEGKLFF.

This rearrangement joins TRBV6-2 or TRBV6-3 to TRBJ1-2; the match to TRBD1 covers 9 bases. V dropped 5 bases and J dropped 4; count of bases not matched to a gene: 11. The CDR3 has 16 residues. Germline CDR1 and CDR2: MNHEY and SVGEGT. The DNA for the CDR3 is TGTGCCAGCAGTCCGCCGGACAGGGGTTCTCTCTATGGCTACACCTTC. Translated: CASSPPDRGSLYGYTF.

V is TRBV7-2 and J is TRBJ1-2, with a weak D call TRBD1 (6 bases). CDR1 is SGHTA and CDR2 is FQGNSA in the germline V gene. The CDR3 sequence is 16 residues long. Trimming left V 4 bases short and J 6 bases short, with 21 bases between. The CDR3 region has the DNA TGTGCCAGCAGCTCCAATTACAGGGTAGTTTTGGATGGCTACACCTTC. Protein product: CASSSNYRVVLDGYTF.

CDR3: CASTQSRGRDTEAFF. In DNA, the CDR3 is TGTGCCAGTACCCAGTCGAGGGGGCGGGACACTGAAGCTTTCTTT. The chain has TRBV19 and TRBJ1-1; 7 nucleotides match TRBD1. Germline V gene sequence: CDR1 LNHDA, CDR2 SQIVND (reference sequence). The CDR3 runs 15 residues. The trim removed 7 bases at V and 3 bases at J, leaving 11 bases unmatched.

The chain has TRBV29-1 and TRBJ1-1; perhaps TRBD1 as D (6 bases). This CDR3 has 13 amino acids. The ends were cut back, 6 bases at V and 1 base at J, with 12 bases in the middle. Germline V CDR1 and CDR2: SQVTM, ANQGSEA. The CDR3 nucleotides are TGCAGCGTAACTCAGGGGTGGAACACTGAAGCTTTCTTT. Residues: CSVTQGWNTEAFF.

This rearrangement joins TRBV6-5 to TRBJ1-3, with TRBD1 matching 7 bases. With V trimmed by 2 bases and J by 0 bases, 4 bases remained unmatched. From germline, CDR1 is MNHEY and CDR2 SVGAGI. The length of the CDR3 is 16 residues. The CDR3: CASSYEGGLSGNTIYF. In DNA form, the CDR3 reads TGTGCCAGCAGTTACGAAGGGGGCCTCTCTGGAAACACCATATATTTT.

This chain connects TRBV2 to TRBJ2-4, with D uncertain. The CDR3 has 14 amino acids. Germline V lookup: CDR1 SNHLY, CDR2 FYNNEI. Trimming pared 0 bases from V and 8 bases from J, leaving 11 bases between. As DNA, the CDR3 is TGTGCCAGCAGTGAAGCAATCCCTCGGGACATTCAGTACTTC. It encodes CASSEAIPRDIQYF.

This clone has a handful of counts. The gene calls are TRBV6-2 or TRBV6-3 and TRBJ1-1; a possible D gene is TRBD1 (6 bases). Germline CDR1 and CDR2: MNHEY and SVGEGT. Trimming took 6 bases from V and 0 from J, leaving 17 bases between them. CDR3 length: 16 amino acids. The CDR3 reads CASSFDRTALNTEAFF. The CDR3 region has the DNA TGTGCCAGCAGCTTCGACAGGACAGCCTTGAACACTGAAGCTTTCTTT.

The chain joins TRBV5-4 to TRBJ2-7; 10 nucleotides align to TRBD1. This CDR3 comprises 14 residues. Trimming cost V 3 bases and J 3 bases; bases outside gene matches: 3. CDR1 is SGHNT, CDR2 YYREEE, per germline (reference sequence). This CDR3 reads CASSSGQGDYEQYF. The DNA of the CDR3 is TGTGCCAGCAGCTCCGGACAGGGGGACTACGAGCAGTACTTC.

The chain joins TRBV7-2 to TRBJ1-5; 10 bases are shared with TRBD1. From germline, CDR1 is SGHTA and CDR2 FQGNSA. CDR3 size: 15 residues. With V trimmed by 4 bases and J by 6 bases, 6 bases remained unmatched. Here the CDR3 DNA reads TGTGCCAGCAGCTCCTGGACAGGGGGTGGTCAGCCCCAGCATTTT. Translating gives CASSSWTGGGQPQHF. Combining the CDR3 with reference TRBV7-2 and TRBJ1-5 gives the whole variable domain GAGVSQSPSNKVTEKGKDVELRCDPISGHTALYWYRQSLGQGLEFLIYFQGNSAPDKSGLPSDRFSAERTGGSVSTLTIQRTQQEDSAVYLCASSSWTGGGQPQHFGDGTRLSIL.

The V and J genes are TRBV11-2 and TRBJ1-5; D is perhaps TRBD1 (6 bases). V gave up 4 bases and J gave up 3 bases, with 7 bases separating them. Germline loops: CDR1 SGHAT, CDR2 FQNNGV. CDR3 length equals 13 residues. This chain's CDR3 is CASSWDINQPQHF. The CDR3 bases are TGTGCCAGCAGCTGGGACATCAATCAGCCCCAGCATTTT.

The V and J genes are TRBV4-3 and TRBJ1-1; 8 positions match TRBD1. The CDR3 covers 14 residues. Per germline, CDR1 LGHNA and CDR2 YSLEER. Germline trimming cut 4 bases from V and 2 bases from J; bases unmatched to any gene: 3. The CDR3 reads CASSLGQVNTEAFF. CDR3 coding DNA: TGCGCCAGCAGCCTGGGACAGGTAAACACTGAAGCTTTCTTT.

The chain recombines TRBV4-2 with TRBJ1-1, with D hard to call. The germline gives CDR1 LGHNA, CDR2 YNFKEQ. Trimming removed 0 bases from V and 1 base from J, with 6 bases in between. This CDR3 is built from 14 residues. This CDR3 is CASSQDYENTEAFF. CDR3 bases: TGTGCCAGCAGCCAAGACTATGAGAACACTGAAGCTTTCTTT.

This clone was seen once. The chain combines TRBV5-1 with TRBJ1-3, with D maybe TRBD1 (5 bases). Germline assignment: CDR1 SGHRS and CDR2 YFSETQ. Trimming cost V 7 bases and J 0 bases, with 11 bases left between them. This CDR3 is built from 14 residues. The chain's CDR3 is CASRRGDSGNTIYF. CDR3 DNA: TGCGCCAGCCGGAGGGGCGACTCTGGAAACACCATATATTTT.

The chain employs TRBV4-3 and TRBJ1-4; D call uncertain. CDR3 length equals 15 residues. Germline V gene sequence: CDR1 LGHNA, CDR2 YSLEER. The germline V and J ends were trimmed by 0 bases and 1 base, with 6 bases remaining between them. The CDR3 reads CASSQEPGTNEKLFF. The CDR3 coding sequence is TGCGCCAGCAGCCAAGAACCAGGAACTAATGAAAAACTGTTTTTT.

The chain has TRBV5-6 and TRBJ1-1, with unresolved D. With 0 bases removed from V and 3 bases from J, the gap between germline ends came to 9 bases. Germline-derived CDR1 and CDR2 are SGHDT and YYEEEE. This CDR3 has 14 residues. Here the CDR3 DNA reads TGTGCCAGCAGCTTGGATGGGCCCCACACTGAAGCTTTCTTT. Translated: CASSLDGPHTEAFF. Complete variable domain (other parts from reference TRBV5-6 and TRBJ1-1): DAGVTQSPTHLIKTRGQQVTLRCSPKSGHDTVSWYQQALGQGPQFIFQYYEEEERQRGNFPDRFSGHQFPNYSSELNVNALLLGDSALYLCASSLDGPHTEAFFGQGTRLTVV.

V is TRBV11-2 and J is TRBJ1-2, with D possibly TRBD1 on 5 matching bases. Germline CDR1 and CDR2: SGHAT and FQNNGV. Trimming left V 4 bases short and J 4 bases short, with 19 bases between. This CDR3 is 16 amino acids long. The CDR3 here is CASSSAIGAGIYGYTF. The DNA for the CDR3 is TGTGCCAGCAGCTCCGCCATAGGGGCGGGAATCTATGGCTACACCTTC.

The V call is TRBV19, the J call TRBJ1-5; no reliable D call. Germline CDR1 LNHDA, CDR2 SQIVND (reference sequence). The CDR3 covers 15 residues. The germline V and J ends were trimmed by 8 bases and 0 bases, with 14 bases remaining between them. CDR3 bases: TGTGCCAGTCCTCGGAGGGAATATAGCAATCAGCCCCAGCATTTT. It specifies CASPRREYSNQPQHF.

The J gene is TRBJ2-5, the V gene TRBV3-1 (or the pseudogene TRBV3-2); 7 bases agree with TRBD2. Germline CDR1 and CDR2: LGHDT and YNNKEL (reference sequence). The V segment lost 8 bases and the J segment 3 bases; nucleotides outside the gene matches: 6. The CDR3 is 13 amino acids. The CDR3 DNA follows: TGTGCCAGCCGAGTGGGGGGGGAAGAGACCCAGTACTTC. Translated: CASRVGGEETQYF.